These T cell receptor beta chains were read from a single sample in a study of PD-1 blockade in classical Hodgkin lymphoma. Data came from immunoSEQ multiplex PCR; TCRdb stores just in-frame clones and leaves some out. The table shows some 39,000 clones, with over 75% occurring only once. Sequenced here: peripheral blood mononuclear cells (PBMCs), sampled before the fourth cycle of nivolumab. The receptors were sampled from a human donor with classical Hodgkin lymphoma. Both conserved end residues are part of each CDR3. Each record gives: J gene, clone size, V gene, D gene, CDR3 protein, CDR3 DNA. The D gene is left open where the match is weak. The size entry is marked missing in some rows and otherwise reads once, few, many or a size class.

TRBJ1-2 . TRBV4-3 . CASSQVPDAYGYTF TGCGCCAGCAGCCAAGTTCCTGACGCTTATGGCTACACCTTC
TRBJ2-7 . TRBV29-1 . CSVAQTGTYEQYF TGCAGCGTTGCCCAGACAGGAACCTACGAGCAGTACTTC
TRBJ2-3 . TRBV5-1 TRBD1 CASSNGQGSVKDTQYF TGCGCCAGCAGCAATGGACAGGGCAGTGTGAAAGATACGCAGTATTTT
TRBJ1-4 . TRBV7-6 . CASSLAEENEKLFF TGTGCCAGCAGCTTAGCGGAAGAAAATGAAAAACTGTTTTTT
TRBJ2-3 . TRBV7-2 TRBD2 CASKRLSGGNRDTQYF TGTGCCAGCAAACGTTTAAGCGGGGGGAATCGCGATACGCAGTATTTT
TRBJ1-2 . TRBV7-2 TRBD1 CASSTGQGGYGYTF TGTGCCAGCAGCACAGGCCAGGGGGGCTATGGCTACACCTTC
TRBJ1-2 . TRBV6-6 . CASSTPGTYGYTF TGTGCCAGCAGTACCCCAGGGACCTATGGCTACACCTTC
TRBJ2-2 . TRBV7-2 TRBD1 CASRPMQGASGELFF TGTGCCAGCAGACCAATGCAGGGGGCGTCAGGGGAGCTGTTTTTT
TRBJ1-2 . TRBV5-1 . CASSFDPTYGYTF TGCGCCAGCAGCTTTGACCCTACCTATGGCTACACCTTC
TRBJ1-2 few TRBV19 . CASSIAAAAVGYTF TGTGCCAGTAGTATAGCCGCGGCCGCGGTCGGCTACACCTTC
TRBJ2-5 . TRBV19 . CASTQGRGIQETQYF TGTGCCAGTACCCAAGGCCGGGGAATTCAAGAGACCCAGTACTTC
TRBJ2-2 few TRBV2 . CASTQEVTGELFF TGTGCCAGCACCCAGGAGGTGACCGGGGAGCTGTTTTTT
TRBJ1-5 . TRBV10-3 . CAIRGGSNQPQHF TGTGCCATCAGGGGGGGTAGCAATCAGCCCCAGCATTTT
TRBJ2-3 . TRBV14 TRBD1 CASSKILDRGQYF TGTGCCAGCAGCAAGATATTGGACAGGGGGCAGTATTTT
TRBJ2-3 . TRBV7-9 . CASSLAGSGRAITDTQYF TGTGCCAGCAGCTTAGCCGGTTCGGGCAGGGCAATCACAGATACGCAGTATTTT
TRBJ2-6 . TRBV4-3 TRBD1 CASSQTLTGSSGANVLTF TGCGCCAGCAGCCAAACTCTGACAGGGAGCTCTGGGGCCAACGTCCTGACTTTC
TRBJ1-5 . TRBV27 . CASSLWGANNQPQHF TGTGCCAGCAGTTTATGGGGGGCGAACAATCAGCCCCAGCATTTT
TRBJ2-3 many TRBV19 TRBD2 CASTMETSGGGTQYF TGTGCCAGTACCATGGAGACTAGCGGGGGAGGGACGCAGTATTTT
TRBJ1-5 . TRBV5-8 TRBD1 CASSPGTGNSNQPQHF TGTGCCAGCAGTCCCGGGACAGGGAATAGCAATCAGCCCCAGCATTTT
TRBJ1-4 . TRBV19 . CASSLRVATNEKLFF TGTGCCAGTAGTTTACGGGTTGCAACTAATGAAAAACTGTTTTTT
TRBJ1-1 few TRBV6-1 . CATASGVSTEAFF TGTGCCACCGCTTCAGGGGTTAGCACTGAAGCTTTCTTT
TRBJ1-4 . TRBV28 . CASMGGRVWREKLFF TGTGCCAGCATGGGGGGGAGGGTATGGAGGGAAAAACTGTTTTTT
TRBJ2-7 . TRBV23-1 . CASSRRGIRASEQYF TGCGCCAGCAGTCGCCGGGGAATACGGGCCTCCGAGCAGTACTTC